This T cell receptor beta chain came from a study of prognosis after radiotherapy for stage I lung cancer. On the study more broadly: A handful of patients receiving radiotherapy then developed distant metastases (median around seven months), with fewer than 16 showing no significant progression. Whole-study findings and limits: Counted unique TCR clones declined after stereotactic body radiation therapy (median roughly 10,000 versus 7,000).

As regards this clonotype: Its target is unknown. At one end the junction does not follow the germline gene, possibly because of a read error.

Two-round multiplex PCR on genomic DNA was the method by which TCR beta CDR3 was amplified. For every TRBV and TRBJ gene, a specific primer was used in first-round PCR. MiXCR was run by TCRdb on the multiplex PCR reads, yielding one entry per CDR3 protein. The sample yields some 8,500 distinct CDR3 sequences, 62% seen once. The sequencing used PBMCs, collected before or after stereotactic body radiation therapy (not recorded which). The receptor comes from a donor aged 50 or older with non-small cell lung cancer.

The CDR3: CASRPGTGLYQPQNF. The CDR3 region has the DNA TGTGCCAGCAGACCGGGGACAGGGTTGTATCAGCCCCAGAATTTT. This chain joins TRBV6-2 or TRBV6-3 and TRBJ1-5, with 9 bases that match TRBD1. CDR3 length: 15 amino acids. Germline V gene sequence: CDR1 MNHEY, CDR2 SVGEGT.